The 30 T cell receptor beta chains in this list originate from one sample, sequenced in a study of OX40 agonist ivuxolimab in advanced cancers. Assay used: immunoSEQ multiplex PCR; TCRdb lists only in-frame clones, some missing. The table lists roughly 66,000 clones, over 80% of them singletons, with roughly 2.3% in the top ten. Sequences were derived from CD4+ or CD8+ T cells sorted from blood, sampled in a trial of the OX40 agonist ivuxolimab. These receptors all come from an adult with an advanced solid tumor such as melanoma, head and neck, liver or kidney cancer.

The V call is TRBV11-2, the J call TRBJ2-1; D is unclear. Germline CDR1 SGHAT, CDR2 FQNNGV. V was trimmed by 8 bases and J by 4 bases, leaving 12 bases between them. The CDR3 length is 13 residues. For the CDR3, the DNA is TGTGCCAGCGGTGCGGAACTATACAATGAGCAGTTCTTC. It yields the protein CASGAELYNEQFF.

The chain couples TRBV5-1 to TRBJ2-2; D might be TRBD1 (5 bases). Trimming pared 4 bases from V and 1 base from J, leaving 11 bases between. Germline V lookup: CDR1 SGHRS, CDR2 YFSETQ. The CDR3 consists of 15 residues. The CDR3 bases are TGCGCCAGCAGCCCATTGGGGCAGAACACCGGGGAGCTGTTTTTT. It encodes CASSPLGQNTGELFF.

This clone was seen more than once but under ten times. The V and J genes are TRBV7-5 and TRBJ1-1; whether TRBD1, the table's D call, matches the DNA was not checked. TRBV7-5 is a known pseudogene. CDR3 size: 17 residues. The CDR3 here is CVRSFGKCRDSNTEAFF. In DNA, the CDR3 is TGTGTCAGAAGCTTCGGAAAGTGCCGGGACAGCAACACTGAAGCTTTCTTT.

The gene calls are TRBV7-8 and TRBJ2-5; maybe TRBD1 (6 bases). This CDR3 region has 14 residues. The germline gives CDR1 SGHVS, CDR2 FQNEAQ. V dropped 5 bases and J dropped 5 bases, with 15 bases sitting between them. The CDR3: CASSRGRTAETQYF. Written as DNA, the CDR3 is TGTGCCAGCAGCCGCGGACGGACAGCGGAGACCCAGTACTTC.

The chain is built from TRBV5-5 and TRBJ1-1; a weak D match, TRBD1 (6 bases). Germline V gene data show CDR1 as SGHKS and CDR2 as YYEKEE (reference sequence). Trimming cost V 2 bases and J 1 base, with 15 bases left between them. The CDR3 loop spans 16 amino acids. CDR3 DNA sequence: TGTGCCAGCAGCTTCCCCTTCGGGGGCCCGAACACTGAAGCTTTCTTT. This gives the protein CASSFPFGGPNTEAFF. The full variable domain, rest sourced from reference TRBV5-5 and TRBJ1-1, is DAGVTQSPTHLIKTRGQQVTLRCSPISGHKSVSWYQQVLGQGPQFIFQYYEKEERGRGNFPDRFSARQFPNYSSELNVNALLLGDSALYLCASSFPFGGPNTEAFFGQGTRLTVV.

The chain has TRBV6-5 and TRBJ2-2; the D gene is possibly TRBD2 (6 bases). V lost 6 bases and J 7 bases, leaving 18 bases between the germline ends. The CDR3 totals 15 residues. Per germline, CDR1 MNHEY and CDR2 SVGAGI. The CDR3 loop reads CASRITSTLGGELFF. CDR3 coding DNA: TGTGCCAGCAGAATTACTAGCACACTCGGCGGGGAGCTGTTTTTT.

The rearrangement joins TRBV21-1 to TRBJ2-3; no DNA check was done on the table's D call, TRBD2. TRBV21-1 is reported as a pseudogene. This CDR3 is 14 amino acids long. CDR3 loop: CASSETGGPDTQYF. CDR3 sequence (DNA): TGTGCCAGCAGTGAGACGGGAGGGCCAGATACGCAGTATTTT.

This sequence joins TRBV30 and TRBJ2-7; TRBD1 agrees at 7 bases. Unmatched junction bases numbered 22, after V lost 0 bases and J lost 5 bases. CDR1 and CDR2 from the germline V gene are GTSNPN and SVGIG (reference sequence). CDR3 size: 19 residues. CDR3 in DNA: TGTGCCTGGAGTGTACTCAACTGGATAGGGGACAGATTTTTGGACGAGCAGTACTTC. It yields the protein CAWSVLNWIGDRFLDEQYF. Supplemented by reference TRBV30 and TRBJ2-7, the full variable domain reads SQTIHQWPATLVQPVGSPLSLECTVEGTSNPNLYWYRQAAGRGLQLLFYSVGIGQISSEVPQNLSASRPQDRQFILSSKKLLLSDSGFYLCAWSVLNWIGDRFLDEQYFGPGTRLTVT.

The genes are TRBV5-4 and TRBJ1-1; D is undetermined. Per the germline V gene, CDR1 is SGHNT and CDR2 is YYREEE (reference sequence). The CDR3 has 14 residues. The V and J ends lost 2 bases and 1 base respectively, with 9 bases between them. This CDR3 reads CASSFRRQNTEAFF. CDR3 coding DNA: TGTGCCAGCAGCTTCCGGCGGCAGAACACTGAAGCTTTCTTT.

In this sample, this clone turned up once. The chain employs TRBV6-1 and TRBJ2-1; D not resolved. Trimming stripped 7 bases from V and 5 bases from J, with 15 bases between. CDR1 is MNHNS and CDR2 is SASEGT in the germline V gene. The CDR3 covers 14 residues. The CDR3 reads CASKVSQTNNEQFF. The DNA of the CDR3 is TGTGCCAGCAAGGTGTCACAAACTAACAATGAGCAGTTCTTC.

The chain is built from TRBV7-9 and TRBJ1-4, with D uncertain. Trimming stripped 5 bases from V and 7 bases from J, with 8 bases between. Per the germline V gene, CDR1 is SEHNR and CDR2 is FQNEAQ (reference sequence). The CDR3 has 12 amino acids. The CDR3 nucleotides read TGTGCCAGCAGCAGGGATGTTGAAAAACTGTTTTTT. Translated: CASSRDVEKLFF.

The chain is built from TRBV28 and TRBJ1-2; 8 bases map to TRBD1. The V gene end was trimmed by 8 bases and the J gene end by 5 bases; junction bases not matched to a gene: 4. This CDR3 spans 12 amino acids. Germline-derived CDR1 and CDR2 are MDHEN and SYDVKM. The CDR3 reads CASGGQGYGYTF. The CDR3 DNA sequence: TGTGCCAGCGGCGGACAGGGATATGGCTACACCTTC.

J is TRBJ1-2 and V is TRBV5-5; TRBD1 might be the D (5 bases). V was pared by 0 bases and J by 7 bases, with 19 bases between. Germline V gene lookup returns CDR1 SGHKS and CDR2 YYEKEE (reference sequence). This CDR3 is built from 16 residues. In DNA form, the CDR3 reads TGTGCCAGCAGCTTGGTGGCTTCCAGGCCCCAGGGTGGCTACACCTTC. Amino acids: CASSLVASRPQGGYTF.

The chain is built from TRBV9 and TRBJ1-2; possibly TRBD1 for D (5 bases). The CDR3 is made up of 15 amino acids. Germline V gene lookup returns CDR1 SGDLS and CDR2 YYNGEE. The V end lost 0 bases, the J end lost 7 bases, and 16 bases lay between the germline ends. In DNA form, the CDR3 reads TGTGCCAGCAGCGTAGACGCGACAGAGGTGGGTGGCTACACCTTC. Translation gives CASSVDATEVGGYTF.

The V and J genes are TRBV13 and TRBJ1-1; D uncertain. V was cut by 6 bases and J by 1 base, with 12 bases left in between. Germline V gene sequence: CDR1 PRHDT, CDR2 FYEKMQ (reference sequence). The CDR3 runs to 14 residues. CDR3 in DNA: TGTGCCAGCAGTGGTATCGTAGGGAACACTGAAGCTTTCTTT. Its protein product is CASSGIVGNTEAFF. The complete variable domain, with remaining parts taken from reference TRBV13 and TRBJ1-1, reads AAGVIQSPRHLIKEKRETATLKCYPIPRHDTVYWYQQGPGQDPQFLISFYEKMQSDKGSIPDRFSAQQFSDYHSELNMSSLELGDSALYFCASSGIVGNTEAFFGQGTRLTVV.

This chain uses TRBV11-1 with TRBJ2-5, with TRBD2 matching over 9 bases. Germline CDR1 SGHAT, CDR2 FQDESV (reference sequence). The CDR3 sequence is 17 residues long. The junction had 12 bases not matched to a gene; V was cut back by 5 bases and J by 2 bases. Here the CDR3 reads CASSKTARLAGQETQYF. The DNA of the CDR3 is TGTGCCAGCAGCAAAACCGCGCGGCTAGCGGGACAAGAGACCCAGTACTTC.

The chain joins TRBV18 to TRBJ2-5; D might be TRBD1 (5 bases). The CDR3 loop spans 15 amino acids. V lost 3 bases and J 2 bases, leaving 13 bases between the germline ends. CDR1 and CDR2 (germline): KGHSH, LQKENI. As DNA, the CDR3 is TGTGCCAGCTCACCCCGCGGACATACTCAAGAGACCCAGTACTTC. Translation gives CASSPRGHTQETQYF.

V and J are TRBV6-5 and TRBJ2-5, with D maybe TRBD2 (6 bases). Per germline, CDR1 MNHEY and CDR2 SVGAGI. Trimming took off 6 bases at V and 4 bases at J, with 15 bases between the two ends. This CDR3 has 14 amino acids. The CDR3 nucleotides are TGTGCCAGCAGCTTGGGACTCTGGGGAGAGACCCAGTACTTC. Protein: CASSLGLWGETQYF.

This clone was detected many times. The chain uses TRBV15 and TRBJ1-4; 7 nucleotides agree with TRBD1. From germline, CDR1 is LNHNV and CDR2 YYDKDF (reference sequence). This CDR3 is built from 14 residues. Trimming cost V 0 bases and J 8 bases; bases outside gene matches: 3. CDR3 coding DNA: TGTGCCACCAGCAGAGATCGGGACAGCGAAAAACTGTTTTTT. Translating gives CATSRDRDSEKLFF.

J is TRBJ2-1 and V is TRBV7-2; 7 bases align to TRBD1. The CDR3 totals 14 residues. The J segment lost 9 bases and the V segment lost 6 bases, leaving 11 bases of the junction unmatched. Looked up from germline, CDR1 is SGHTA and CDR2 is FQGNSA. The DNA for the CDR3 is TGTGCCAGCAGTCCTCAGAGAGGGGGCTCTGAGCAGTTCTTC. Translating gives CASSPQRGGSEQFF.

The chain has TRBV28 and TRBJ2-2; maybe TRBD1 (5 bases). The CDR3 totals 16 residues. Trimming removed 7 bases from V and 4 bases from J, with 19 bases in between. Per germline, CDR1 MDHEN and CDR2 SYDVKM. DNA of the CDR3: TGTGCCAGCACCCTGAGAGGTACGCAGGGCACCGGGGAGCTGTTTTTT. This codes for CASTLRGTQGTGELFF. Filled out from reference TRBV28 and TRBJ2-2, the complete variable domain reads DVKVTQSSRYLVKRTGEKVFLECVQDMDHENMFWYRQDPGLGLRLIYFSYDVKMKEKGDIPEGYSVSREKKERFSLILESASTNQTSMYLCASTLRGTQGTGELFFGEGSRLTVL.

The CDR3 DNA is TGTGCCAGCAGCTTAGGAGGTGCTGGCGGGAGAAACACCGGGGAGCTGTTTTTT. Translation gives CASSLGGAGGRNTGELFF. The chain joins TRBV11-3 to TRBJ2-2, with 7 bases matching TRBD2. Germline V gene sequence: CDR1 SGHNT, CDR2 YENEEA. This CDR3 is 18 amino acids long. V was clipped by 1 base and J by 2 bases; unmatched bases: 10.

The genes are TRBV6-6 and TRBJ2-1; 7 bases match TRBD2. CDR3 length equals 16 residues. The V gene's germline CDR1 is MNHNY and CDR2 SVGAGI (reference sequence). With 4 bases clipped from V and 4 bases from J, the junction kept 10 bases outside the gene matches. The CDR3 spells CASSLKAGSAYNEQFF. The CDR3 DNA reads TGTGCCAGCAGTTTAAAAGCGGGATCGGCTTACAATGAGCAGTTCTTC.

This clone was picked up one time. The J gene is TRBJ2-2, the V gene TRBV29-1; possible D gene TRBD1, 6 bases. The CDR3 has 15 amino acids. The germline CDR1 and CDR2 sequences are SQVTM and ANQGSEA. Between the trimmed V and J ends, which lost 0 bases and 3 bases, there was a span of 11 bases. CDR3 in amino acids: CSVEDGGKYTGELFF. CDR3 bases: TGCAGCGTTGAAGATGGGGGCAAGTACACCGGGGAGCTGTTTTTT.

The CDR3 DNA follows: TGTGCCAGCAGTCGTGACAGGGTGGCAGATACGCAGTATTTT. Translation: CASSRDRVADTQYF. V usage is TRBV2 and J usage is TRBJ2-3; 7 bases map to TRBD1. V dropped 5 bases and J dropped 4; count of bases not matched to a gene: 6. The CDR3 has 14 residues. Germline CDR1 SNHLY, CDR2 FYNNEI.

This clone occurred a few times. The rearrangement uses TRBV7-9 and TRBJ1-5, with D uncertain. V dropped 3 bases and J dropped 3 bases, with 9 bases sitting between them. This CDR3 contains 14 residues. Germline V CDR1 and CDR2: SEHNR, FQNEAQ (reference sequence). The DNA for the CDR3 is TGTGCCAGCAGCTTTAACACGTCCAATCAGCCCCAGCATTTT. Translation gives CASSFNTSNQPQHF.

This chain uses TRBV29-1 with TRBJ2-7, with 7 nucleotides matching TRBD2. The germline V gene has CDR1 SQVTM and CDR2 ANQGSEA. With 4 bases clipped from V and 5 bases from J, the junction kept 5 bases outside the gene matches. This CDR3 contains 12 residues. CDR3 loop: CSVGGSTDEQYF. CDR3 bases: TGCAGCGTTGGCGGGAGTACCGACGAGCAGTACTTC.

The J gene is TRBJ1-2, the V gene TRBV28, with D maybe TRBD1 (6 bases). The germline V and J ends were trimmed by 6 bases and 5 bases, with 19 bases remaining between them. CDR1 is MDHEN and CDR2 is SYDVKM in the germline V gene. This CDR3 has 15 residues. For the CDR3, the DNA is TGTGCCAGCAGACAGGGTCTTATAACTATTTATGGCTACACCTTC. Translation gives CASRQGLITIYGYTF.

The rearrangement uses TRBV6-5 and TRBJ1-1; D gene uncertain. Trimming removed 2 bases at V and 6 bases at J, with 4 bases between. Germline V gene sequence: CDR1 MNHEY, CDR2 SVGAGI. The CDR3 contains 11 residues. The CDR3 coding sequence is TGTGCCAGCAGTTACAACTCTGAAGCTTTCTTT. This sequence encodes CASSYNSEAFF.

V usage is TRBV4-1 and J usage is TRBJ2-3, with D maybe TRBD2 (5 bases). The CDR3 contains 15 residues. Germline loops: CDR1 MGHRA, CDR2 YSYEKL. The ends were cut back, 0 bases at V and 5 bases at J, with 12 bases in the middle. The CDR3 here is CASSQEGGFKDTQYF. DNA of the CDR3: TGCGCCAGCAGCCAAGAGGGCGGGTTCAAAGATACGCAGTATTTT.